The sequence of this TCR beta chain was determined in a study of graft-versus-host responses after intestinal transplantation. A word on this clone: Its antigen is undetermined.

TCRdb's copy holds only in-frame clones and misses some; the assay was immunoSEQ multiplex PCR. The table lists some 130,000 clones, approximately 95% of them singletons, with roughly 3.5% in the top ten. The V gene's germline CDR1 is SGHVS and CDR2 FQNEAQ. With 4 bases clipped from V and 1 base from J, the junction kept 9 bases outside the gene matches. The CDR3 runs 19 residues. The V gene is TRBV7-8, the J gene TRBJ2-1; 14 nucleotides line up with TRBD2. This material consisted of unstimulated CD8+ T cells sorted from spleen or lymph node cells, taken before intestinal transplant. This TCR came from a human donor who received an intestinal transplant. Here the CDR3 DNA reads TGTGCCAGCAGCTCGCCCGGGACTAGCGGGAGTAAATCCTACAATGAGCAGTTCTTC. Its protein is CASSSPGTSGSKSYNEQFF.